This T cell receptor beta chain was captured in a study of T cells in Graves' hyperthyroidism and ophthalmopathy (dated by TCRdb to the late 2010s). A note on the overall study: Peripheral blood was collected at initial diagnosis, before any treatment. To identify TCR V-J signatures that set the groups apart, the researchers used a discovery cohort of roughly 100 patients, made up of 40 to 45 with Graves' ophthalmopathy and about 59 with stable Graves' hyperthyroidism. An independent validation cohort of under 20 hyperthyroidism patients and some 15 patients who later progressed to ophthalmopathy tested prospective prediction of ophthalmopathy. The roughly 99 discovery patients were divided at random into training and test sets in a 7:3 ratio. In addition, the study compared T-cell repertoires in thyroid tissue and in blood from several Graves' hyperthyroidism patients. After blood sampling, hyperthyroidism patients were treated with methimazole at a starting dose of 30 mg daily, and ophthalmopathy patients were treated with high-dose intravenous methylprednisolone. The paper reports TCR Vbeta CDR3 sequencing of some 140 peripheral blood samples: under 45 ophthalmopathy, 75 to 80 hyperthyroidism and 17 progressor patients. What the work shows at the level of the full study, not this receptor alone: Sample size was not statistically predetermined, and blinding of investigators to group allocation was not performed. Most expanded thyroid clonotypes (frequency above 0.001) were also found in blood, which suggests that blood repertoires may mirror thyroid immune responses. In validation, the model predicted progression to ophthalmopathy with approximately 71% sensitivity and 72% to 85% specificity, a median of around 6.6 months before onset. Ophthalmopathy was separated from stable hyperthyroidism by a 13 V-J signature model, with around 90% sensitivity and about 81% specificity obtained in cross-validation and 80%/75% obtained in testing.

Inclusive of the bounding cysteine and phenylalanine, the CDR3 is 15 residues long. Kept here is only the CDR3 DNA, which spans 45 bases and is read in frame from base 1. As encoded in the germline V gene (reference sequence), CDR1 is GTSNPN while CDR2 is SVGIG. Trimming costs V 0 bases and J 0 bases, and their ends lie 11 bases apart. Ophthalmopathy patients had moderately to severely active disease, Clinical Activity Score of at least 3, NOSPECS grade of at least 4, and duration under 3 months. Patients with uncontrolled infections, other autoimmune diseases, pregnancy or lactation were excluded. Clinical symptoms, serum thyroxine and TRAb, thyroid ultrasound, and orbital computed tomography formed the basis for the diagnoses. Ficoll-Paque density gradient centrifugation was used to isolate PBMCs from around 10 ml of fresh peripheral blood. Trizol reagent was used to extract total RNA, and RNA quality was then checked on an Agilent 2100 Bioanalyzer.

The TCR beta CDR3 regions were amplified from RNA transcripts. For the first round of RT-PCR on the TCR CDR3, the HTBI primer set was used together with the Qiagen OneStep RT-PCR kit. Libraries were constructed in a second round of multiplex PCR, after which size selection and purification were performed. Sequencing of the libraries was done on an Illumina HiSeq2000 using paired-end 100 bp reads. The source study handled its data this way. SOAPnuke was used to process the raw data, throwing out any read that contained adapters or uncalled bases, had a mean Phred below 15, or lacked an exact constant-primer or identifier match. High-quality paired reads were merged using COPE v1.2.5, and each unique nucleotide sequence was defined as a clonotype. MiTCR v1.1 was used to align the clonotypes against IMGT TRBV, TRBD and TRBJ reference segments. The analysis included only V-J combinations with a frequency above 0.0001, which together covered about 99% of the repertoires. The TCS score was defined as the ratio of F50 (clonal expansion) to E x V (chaos), calculated using BLOSUM62-based TCRdist between CDR3 peptides within each V-J. Welch's t-statistics and random forest reduced roughly 540 V-J features to 10 to 15, which were used in a naive Bayes classifier (R e1071). Starting from the raw public reads, TCRdb applied fastp trimming at Q25, assembled clones with MiXCR and retained in-frame beta chains. Under each unique CDR3 protein, matching rows form one entry showing the most common genes and DNA. V and J calls and clone size were set by TCRdb, not the authors. The sample records a few hundred thousand distinct CDR3 sequences, about 15% of which are singletons. Of the sample, about 16% falls within the top ten clones.

This clonotype was seen at least ten times. The clone's antigen remains unknown. Per-base qualities were not stored, and no clone one base away is much larger. The sample comprised blood. The V gene is TRBV30 and the J gene is TRBJ1-2; the D gene assignment is ambiguous. The TCR originated in a woman under 30 with Graves' ophthalmopathy. The nucleotide sequence is TGTGCCTGGAGTGTACGGCAGGTCGCTAACTATGGCTACACCTTC. Its translation reads: CAWSVRQVANYGYTF. Beyond the CDR3, the reference TRBV30 and TRBJ1-2 genes provide the residues; the full variable domain reads: SQTIHQWPATLVQPVGSPLSLECTVEGTSNPNLYWYRQAAGRGLQLLFYSVGIGQISSEVPQNLSASRPQDRQFILSSKKLLLSDSGFYLCAWSVRQVANYGYTFGSGTRLTVV.